This TCR beta chain is drawn from a study of identical twins. It was template switching that added a universal primer site, and there were unique molecular identifiers on the cDNA. One entry per CDR3 protein, called by TCRdb with MiXCR from the 5' RACE reads. The profile covers approximately 140,000 distinct CDR3 sequences, with under 4.5% appearing a single time and 8.1% taken by the ten largest. The CDR3 extends over 12 amino acids. Germline CDR1 reads KGHSH; CDR2 reads LQKENI. V was cut by 4 bases and J by 10 bases, with 11 bases left in between. This clonotype was recorded many times. No antigen is known for it. Study-wide points: With abundant cord blood beta clonotypes, insertions were fewer; memory repertoires showed no such pattern. Twin sharing of out-of-frame TCR alpha was underestimated by models in monozygotic pairs. Weaker excess twin sharing was seen among beta out-of-frame sequences.

The V gene is TRBV18, the J gene TRBJ2-1, with D possibly being TRBD2 (5 bases). Sequences were obtained from memory T cells sorted from blood. The clonotype comes from a young man in good health. The CDR3 protein is CASSRRTWEQFF. CDR3 bases: TGTGCCAGCTCACGCCGGACTTGGGAGCAGTTCTTC.